This T cell receptor (beta chain) was profiled in a study of T cells in localized non-small cell lung cancer. The CDR3 runs 16 residues. V lost 5 bases and J lost 5; bases outside the gene matches: 5. In germline, CDR1 is LNHDA, CDR2 SQIVND (reference sequence). Sequencing was performed with immunoSEQ multiplex PCR; in TCRdb, only in-frame clones are kept and a portion is missing. The table shows tens of thousands of clones, with 86% occurring only once. The origin of this receptor is a male donor aged 60 or over with stage II lung adenocarcinoma. V is TRBV19 and J is TRBJ2-1; TRBD2 matches at 14 bases. The starting material was peripheral blood mononuclear cells, obtained before any cancer treatment. The CDR3 sequence is CASSALTSGRDNEQFF. The DNA for the CDR3 is TGTGCCAGTAGTGCCCTGACTAGCGGGAGGGACAATGAGCAGTTCTTC.